What follows describes a single T cell receptor beta chain. The data originate from a study of cytomegalovirus exposure and HLA in healthy donors. TCRdb keeps only in-frame clones here, not all; method: immunoSEQ multiplex PCR. The repertoire holds more than 55,000 clones, with roughly 94% as singletons. The TCR originated in a woman aged 18-30 years in good health and CMV-seronegative. The sequenced sample consisted of PBMCs.

In nucleotides, the CDR3 is TGTGCCAGAAGCGGGACGACAGGGGGCGGAAACACCATATATTTT. Protein: CARSGTTGGGNTIYF. The chain uses TRBV5-3 and TRBJ1-3; 10 bases agree with TRBD1. TRBV5-3 is an ORF, with its function uncertain. The CDR3 extends over 15 amino acids. The J segment lost 4 bases and the V segment lost 4 bases, leaving 5 bases of the junction unmatched.